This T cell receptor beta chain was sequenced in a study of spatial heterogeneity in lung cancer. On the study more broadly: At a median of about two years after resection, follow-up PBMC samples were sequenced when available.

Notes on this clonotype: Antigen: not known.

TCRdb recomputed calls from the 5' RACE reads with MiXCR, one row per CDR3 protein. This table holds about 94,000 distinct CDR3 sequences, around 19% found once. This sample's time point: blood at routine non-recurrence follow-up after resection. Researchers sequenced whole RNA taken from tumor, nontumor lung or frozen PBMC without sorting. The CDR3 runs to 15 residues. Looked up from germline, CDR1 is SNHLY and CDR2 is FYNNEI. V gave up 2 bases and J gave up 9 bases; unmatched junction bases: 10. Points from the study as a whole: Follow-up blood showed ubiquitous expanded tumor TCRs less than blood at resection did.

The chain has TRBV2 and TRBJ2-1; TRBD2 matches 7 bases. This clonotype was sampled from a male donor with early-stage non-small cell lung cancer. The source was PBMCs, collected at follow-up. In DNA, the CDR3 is TGTGCCAGCAGTGAAATGGGAACATCGGGAGGTGAGCAGTTCTTC. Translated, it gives CASSEMGTSGGEQFF.